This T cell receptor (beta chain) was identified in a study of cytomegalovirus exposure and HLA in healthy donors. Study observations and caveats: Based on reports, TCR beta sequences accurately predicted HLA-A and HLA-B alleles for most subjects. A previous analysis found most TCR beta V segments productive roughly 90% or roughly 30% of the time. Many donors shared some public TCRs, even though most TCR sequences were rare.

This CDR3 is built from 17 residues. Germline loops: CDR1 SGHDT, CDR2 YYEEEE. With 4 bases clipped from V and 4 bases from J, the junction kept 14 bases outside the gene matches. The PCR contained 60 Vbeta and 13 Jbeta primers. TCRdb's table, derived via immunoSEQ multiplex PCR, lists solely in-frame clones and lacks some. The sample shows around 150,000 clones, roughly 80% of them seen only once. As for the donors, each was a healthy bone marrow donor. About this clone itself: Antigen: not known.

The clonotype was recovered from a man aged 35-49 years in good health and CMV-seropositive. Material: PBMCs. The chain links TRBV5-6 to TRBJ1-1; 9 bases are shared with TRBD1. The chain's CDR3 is CASSLDRGVWRSTEAFF. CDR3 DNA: TGTGCCAGCAGCCTAGACAGGGGGGTTTGGCGAAGCACTGAAGCTTTCTTT.